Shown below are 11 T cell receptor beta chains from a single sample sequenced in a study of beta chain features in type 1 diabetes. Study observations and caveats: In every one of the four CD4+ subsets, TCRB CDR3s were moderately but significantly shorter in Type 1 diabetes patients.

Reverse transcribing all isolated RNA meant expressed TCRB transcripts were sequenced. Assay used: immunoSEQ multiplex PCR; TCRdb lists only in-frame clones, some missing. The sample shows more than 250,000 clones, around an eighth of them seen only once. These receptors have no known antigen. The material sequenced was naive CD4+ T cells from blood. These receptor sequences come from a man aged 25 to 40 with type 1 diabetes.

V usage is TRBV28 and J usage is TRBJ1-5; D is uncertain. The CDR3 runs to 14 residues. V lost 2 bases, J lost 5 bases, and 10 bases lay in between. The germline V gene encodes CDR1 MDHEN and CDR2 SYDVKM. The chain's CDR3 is CASSLGQIHQPQHF. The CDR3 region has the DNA TGTGCCAGCAGTTTAGGTCAGATCCATCAGCCCCAGCATTTT.

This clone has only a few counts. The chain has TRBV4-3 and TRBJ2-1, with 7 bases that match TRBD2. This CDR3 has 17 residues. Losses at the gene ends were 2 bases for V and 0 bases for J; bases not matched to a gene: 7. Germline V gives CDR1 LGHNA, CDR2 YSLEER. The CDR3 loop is CASSQNLAASSYNEQFF. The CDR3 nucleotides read TGCGCCAGCAGCCAAAACCTAGCGGCAAGCTCCTACAATGAGCAGTTCTTC.

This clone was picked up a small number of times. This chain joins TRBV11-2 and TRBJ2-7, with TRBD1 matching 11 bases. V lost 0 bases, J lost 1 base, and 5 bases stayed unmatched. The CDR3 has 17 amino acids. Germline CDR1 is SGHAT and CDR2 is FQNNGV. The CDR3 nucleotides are TGTGCCAGCAGCTTAGAAATCGGGACAGGGGGATCCTACGAGCAGTACTTC. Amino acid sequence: CASSLEIGTGGSYEQYF.

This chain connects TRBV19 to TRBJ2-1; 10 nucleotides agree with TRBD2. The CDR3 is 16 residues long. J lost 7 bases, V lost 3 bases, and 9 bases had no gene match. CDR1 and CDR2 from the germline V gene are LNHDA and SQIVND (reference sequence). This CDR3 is CASSMRASGRGNEQFF. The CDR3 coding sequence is TGTGCCAGTAGTATGCGCGCTAGCGGGAGAGGTAATGAGCAGTTCTTC.

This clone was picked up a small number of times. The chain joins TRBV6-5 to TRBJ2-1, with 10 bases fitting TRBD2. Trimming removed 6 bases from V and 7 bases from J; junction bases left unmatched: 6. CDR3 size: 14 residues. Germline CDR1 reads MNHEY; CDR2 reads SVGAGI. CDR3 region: CASRPAGGVNEQFF. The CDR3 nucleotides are TGTGCCAGCAGGCCAGCGGGAGGGGTTAATGAGCAGTTCTTC.

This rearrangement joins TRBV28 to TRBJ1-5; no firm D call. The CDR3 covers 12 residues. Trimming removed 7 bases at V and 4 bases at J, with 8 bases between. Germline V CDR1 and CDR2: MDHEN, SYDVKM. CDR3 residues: CASNRGNQPQHF. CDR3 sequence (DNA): TGTGCCAGCAATCGAGGGAATCAGCCCCAGCATTTT.

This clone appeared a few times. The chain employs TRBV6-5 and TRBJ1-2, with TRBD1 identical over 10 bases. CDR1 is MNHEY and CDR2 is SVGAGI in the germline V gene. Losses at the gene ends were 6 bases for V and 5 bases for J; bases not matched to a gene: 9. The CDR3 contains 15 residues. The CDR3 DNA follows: TGTGCCAGCAGAACCGGGACAGGGGTATGGTATGGCTACACCTTC. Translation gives CASRTGTGVWYGYTF.

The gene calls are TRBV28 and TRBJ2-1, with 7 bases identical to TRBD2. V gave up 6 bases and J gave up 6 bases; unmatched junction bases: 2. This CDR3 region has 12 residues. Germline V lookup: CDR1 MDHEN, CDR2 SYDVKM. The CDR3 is CASSPGGNEQFF. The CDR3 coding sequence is TGTGCCAGCAGCCCGGGGGGCAATGAGCAGTTCTTC.

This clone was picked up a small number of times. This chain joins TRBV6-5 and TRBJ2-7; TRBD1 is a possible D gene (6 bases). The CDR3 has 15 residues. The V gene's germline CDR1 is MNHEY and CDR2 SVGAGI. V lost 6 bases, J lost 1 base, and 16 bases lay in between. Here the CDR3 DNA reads TGTGCCAGCAGGAGGACAGAAATGGGTTCCTACGAGCAGTACTTC. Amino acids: CASRRTEMGSYEQYF.

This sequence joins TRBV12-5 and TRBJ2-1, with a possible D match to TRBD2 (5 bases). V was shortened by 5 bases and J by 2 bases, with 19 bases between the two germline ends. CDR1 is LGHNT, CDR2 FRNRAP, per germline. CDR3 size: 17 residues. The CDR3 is CASGQLSSIGPYNEQFF. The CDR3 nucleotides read TGTGCTAGTGGTCAATTATCTAGCATTGGGCCCTACAATGAGCAGTTCTTC.

CDR3 in amino acids: CASSLEAGTEAFF. CDR3 nucleotide sequence: TGTGCCAGCAGCTTAGAGGCGGGGACTGAAGCTTTCTTT. This sequence joins TRBV11-3 and TRBJ1-1; no firm D call. In germline, CDR1 is SGHNT, CDR2 YENEEA. V shed 0 bases and J shed 5 bases, with 7 bases lying between them. This CDR3 contains 13 residues.